This T cell receptor beta chain was recorded in a study of T cells after yellow fever vaccination. This clonotype was recorded many times. Its target is unknown. Template switching with 5'RACE generated the TCR cDNA and added a universal primer site and UMIs. One entry per CDR3 protein results from TCRdb running MiXCR on the 5' RACE reads. The table has a few hundred thousand distinct CDR3 sequences, 3.6% seen once. General observations from the study: It was a small share of clonotypes that appeared in both CD4 and CD8 compartments. Within FACS-sorted repertoires, abundant clonotypes contaminating from the bulk population could be present. Post-booster reappearance was seen for most primary-vaccination clones (about 96% CD4, around 90% CD8).

This clonotype was sampled from a man aged 18 to 30 who received the YFV17D yellow fever vaccine. Sequencing used PBMCs, obtained 15 days after the yellow fever booster vaccination.

CDR3 DNA: TGTGCCAGCATGGGGCTGAACACTGAAGCTTTCTTT. Translated, it gives CASMGLNTEAFF. The rearrangement joins TRBV3-1 to TRBJ1-1, with TRBD1 as a possible D gene (5 bases). This CDR3 is built from 12 residues. Trimming left V 7 bases short and J 0 bases short, with 6 bases between. Germline CDR1 reads LGHDT; CDR2 reads YNNKEL (reference sequence).